The 5 T cell receptor beta chains below come from one sample, sequenced in a study of shared clonotypes between healthy human individuals. TCRdb's table, derived via immunoSEQ multiplex PCR, lists solely in-frame clones and lacks some. The sample lists roughly 700,000 clones, 80% to 95% seen once, with about 33% in the top ten. Source material: memory CD8+ T cells from PBMCs. Subset indicated: CD45RO+ cells pooled with CCR7-negative TemRA cells. The receptors come from a man younger than 35 in good health. Some clones in this sample may be carry-over from other donors' samples.

This clone was seen more than once but under ten times. This chain joins TRBV4-2 and TRBJ2-7; the D is unclear. V was clipped by 0 bases and J by 2 bases, with 8 bases between them. This CDR3 is built from 14 residues. Germline V lookup: CDR1 LGHNA, CDR2 YNFKEQ. The CDR3 sequence: CASSQDAPTYEQYF. The DNA for the CDR3 is TGTGCCAGCAGCCAAGATGCCCCAACCTACGAGCAGTACTTC.

The chain is built from TRBV4-3 and TRBJ1-2; D gene uncertain. The V and J ends lost 0 bases and 6 bases respectively, with 8 bases between them. The CDR3 sequence is 13 residues long. In germline, CDR1 is LGHNA, CDR2 YSLEER. The CDR3 nucleotides read TGCGCCAGCAGCCAAGATCTCATGAATGGCTACACCTTC. Amino acid sequence: CASSQDLMNGYTF.

CDR3 sequence: CAWSFWGQIYEQYF. The CDR3 bases are TGTGCCTGGAGTTTTTGGGGACAAATCTACGAGCAGTACTTC. The chain couples TRBV30 to TRBJ2-7; perhaps TRBD1 as D (6 bases). The CDR3 extends over 14 amino acids. Trimming cost V 2 bases and J 3 bases, with 14 bases left between them. Germline CDR1 GTSNPN, CDR2 SVGIG (reference sequence).

This clone has just one count. The chain combines TRBV27 with TRBJ1-2, with D possibly being TRBD1 (5 bases). The CDR3 is 13 residues long. Germline V lookup: CDR1 MNHEY, CDR2 SMNVEV (reference sequence). Trimming stripped 6 bases from V and 7 bases from J, with 15 bases between. In DNA, the CDR3 is TGTGCCAGCAGGGACACCCTTCTCGCTGGCTACACCTTC. Amino acid sequence: CASRDTLLAGYTF.

This sequence joins TRBV7-9 and TRBJ1-3, with a weak D call TRBD1 (6 bases). Trimming shortened V by 5 bases and J by 4 bases, and 9 bases separated the two germline ends. Germline V gives CDR1 SEHNR, CDR2 FQNEAQ (reference sequence). The CDR3 is made up of 13 amino acids. The CDR3 region is CASSAGVGNTIYF. The CDR3 nucleotides read TGTGCCAGCAGCGCAGGGGTAGGAAACACCATATATTTT.